These 9 T cell receptor beta chains came from one sample sequenced in a study of T cells in localized non-small cell lung cancer. The method was immunoSEQ multiplex PCR; TCRdb's version includes in-frame clones alone and lacks a portion of them. The sample lists approximately 1,000 clones; under 45% were seen once. This material consisted of lung tumor tissue, taken before any cancer treatment. These receptors came from a man aged 40 to 70 with stage I lung adenocarcinoma.

This clone occurred a few times. J is TRBJ1-5 and V is TRBV28; D may be TRBD1 (5 bases). The germline V and J ends were trimmed by 3 bases and 7 bases, with 10 bases remaining between them. Germline lookup yields CDR1 MDHEN and CDR2 SYDVKM. CDR3 size: 13 residues. CDR3 coding DNA: TGTGCCAGCAGTTTGGGGGGGAAGCAGCCCCAGCATTTT. Translating it yields CASSLGGKQPQHF.

The table lists this clone with a count of one. The chain combines TRBV28 with TRBJ1-3; D remains unclear. The V and J ends lost 3 bases and 0 bases respectively, with 6 bases between them. The length of the CDR3 is 14 residues. The germline V gene has CDR1 MDHEN and CDR2 SYDVKM. In DNA form, the CDR3 reads TGTGCCAGCAGTTTGGACCGCTCTGGAAACACCATATATTTT. Encoded protein: CASSLDRSGNTIYF.

The chain recombines TRBV18 with TRBJ2-5; possibly TRBD1 or TRBD2 for D (5 bases each). V gave up 0 bases and J gave up 5 bases, with 10 bases separating them. CDR1 is KGHSH and CDR2 is LQKENI in the germline V gene. This CDR3 has 14 amino acids. CDR3 protein: CASSPPTGRETQYF. The CDR3 nucleotides read TGTGCCAGCTCACCACCTACGGGGCGGGAGACCCAGTACTTC.

This clone was observed a single time. The chain employs TRBV30 and TRBJ2-1; D is ambiguous. The germline V gene has CDR1 GTSNPN and CDR2 SVGIG (reference sequence). The CDR3 contains 14 residues. Trimming shortened V by 5 bases and J by 5 bases, and 16 bases separated the two germline ends. CDR3 DNA: TGTGCCTGGGAGATTCTCCAAATCGACAATGAGCAGTTCTTC. Protein: CAWEILQIDNEQFF.

The rearrangement uses TRBV25-1 and TRBJ2-5; TRBD1 or TRBD2 may be the D gene (5 bases each). Trimming cost V 7 bases and J 4 bases, with 10 bases left between them. The CDR3 consists of 12 residues. Germline V lookup: CDR1 MGHDK, CDR2 SYGVNS. In DNA, the CDR3 is TGTGCCAGCACGAGGGGTGGAGAGACCCAGTACTTC. Encoded protein: CASTRGGETQYF.

This clone was picked up a small number of times. The chain employs TRBV30 and TRBJ1-5, with no clear D. CDR3 length: 13 amino acids. The germline V gene encodes CDR1 GTSNPN and CDR2 SVGIG (reference sequence). Trimming took 1 base from V and 4 from J, leaving 8 bases between them. Written as DNA, the CDR3 is TGTGCCTGGAGTGCCCGGGAGAATCAGCCCCAGCATTTT. It specifies CAWSARENQPQHF.

This clone was seen more than once but under ten times. This chain links TRBV9 with TRBJ1-2, with a possible D match to TRBD1 (6 bases). The CDR3 is 13 residues long. Trimming shortened V by 4 bases and J by 5 bases, and 12 bases separated the two germline ends. Germline assignment: CDR1 SGDLS and CDR2 YYNGEE. The CDR3 is CASSTDSAYGYTF. The DNA of the CDR3 is TGTGCCAGCAGCACGGACAGTGCGTATGGCTACACCTTC.

This chain uses TRBV28 with TRBJ1-2; the D gene is possibly TRBD1 (5 bases). CDR3 length: 15 residues. The germline V gene has CDR1 MDHEN and CDR2 SYDVKM. With 3 bases removed from V and 6 bases from J, the gap between germline ends came to 17 bases. The DNA for the CDR3 is TGTGCCAGCAGTTTGTGGGGGGACCCGGGGAATGGCTACACCTTC. Its protein is CASSLWGDPGNGYTF.

J is TRBJ2-1 and V is TRBV19; 13 bases fit TRBD2. Germline V lookup: CDR1 LNHDA, CDR2 SQIVND (reference sequence). J was trimmed by 8 bases and V by 4 bases; bases with no gene match: 11. The length of the CDR3 is 17 residues. The CDR3 loop reads CASSTGLAGYLADEQFF. For the CDR3, the DNA is TGTGCCAGTAGTACGGGACTAGCGGGATACTTAGCCGATGAGCAGTTCTTC.